This T cell receptor (beta chain) was documented in a study of T cell responses to AZD1222 COVID-19 vaccine. Findings of the study overall: Baseline seropositivity characterized only six AZD1222 recipients. Vaccination with two AZD1222 doses was followed by a rise in Spike-specific TCR breadth and depth.

With respect to this clone: The antigen is undetermined.

Germline V gene data show CDR1 as LNHDA and CDR2 as SQIVND (reference sequence). The V end was cut by 2 bases, the J end by 0 bases, with 10 bases between. The CDR3 has 15 amino acids. Clones were read by immunoSEQ multiplex PCR, and TCRdb kept only the in-frame ones, dropping some. The table has some 87,000 clones, around 91% seen once. The chain combines TRBV19 with TRBJ1-1, with D maybe TRBD1 (5 bases). The receptor was derived from an adult in good health. The sample was peripheral blood, taken on day 0 of MenACWY control vaccination. CDR3 nucleotide sequence: TGTGCCAGTAGTATAATTCAGGGAGTGAACACTGAAGCTTTCTTT. Amino acids: CASSIIQGVNTEAFF.